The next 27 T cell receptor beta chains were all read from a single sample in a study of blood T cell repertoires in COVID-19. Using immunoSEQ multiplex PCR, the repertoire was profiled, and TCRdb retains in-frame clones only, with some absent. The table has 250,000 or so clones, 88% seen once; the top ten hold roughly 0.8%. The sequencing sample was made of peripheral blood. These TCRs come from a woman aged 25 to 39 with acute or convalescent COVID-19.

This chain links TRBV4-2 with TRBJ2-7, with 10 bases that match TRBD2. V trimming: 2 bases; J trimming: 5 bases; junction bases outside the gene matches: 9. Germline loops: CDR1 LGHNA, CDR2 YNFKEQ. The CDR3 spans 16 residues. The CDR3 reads CASSQNPGLASHEQYF. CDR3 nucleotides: TGTGCCAGCAGCCAAAACCCGGGACTAGCGTCCCACGAGCAGTACTTC.

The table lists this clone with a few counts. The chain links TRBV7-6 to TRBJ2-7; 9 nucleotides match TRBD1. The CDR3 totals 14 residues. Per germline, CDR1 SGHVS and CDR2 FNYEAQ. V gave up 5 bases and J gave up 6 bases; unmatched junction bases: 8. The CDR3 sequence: CASSQRTGEGEQYF. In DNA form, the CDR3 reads TGTGCCAGCAGCCAGCGGACAGGGGAGGGCGAGCAGTACTTC.

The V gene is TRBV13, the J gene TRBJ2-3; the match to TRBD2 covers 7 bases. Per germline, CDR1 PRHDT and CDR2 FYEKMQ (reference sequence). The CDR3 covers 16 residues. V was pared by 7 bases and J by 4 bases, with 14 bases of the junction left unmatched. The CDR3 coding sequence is TGTGCCAGCACCCCTATTCGGGGGGAGCGAGCAGATACGCAGTATTTT. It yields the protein CASTPIRGERADTQYF.

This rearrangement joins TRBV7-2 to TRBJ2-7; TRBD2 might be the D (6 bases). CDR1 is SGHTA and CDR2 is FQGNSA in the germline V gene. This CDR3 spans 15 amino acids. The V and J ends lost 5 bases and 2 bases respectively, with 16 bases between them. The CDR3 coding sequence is TGTGCCAGCAGCCTCCCGAGTAGCGGCGCCTACGAGCAGTACTTC. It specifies CASSLPSSGAYEQYF. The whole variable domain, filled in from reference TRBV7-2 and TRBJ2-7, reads GAGVSQSPSNKVTEKGKDVELRCDPISGHTALYWYRQSLGQGLEFLIYFQGNSAPDKSGLPSDRFSAERTGGSVSTLTIQRTQQEDSAVYLCASSLPSSGAYEQYFGPGTRLTVT.

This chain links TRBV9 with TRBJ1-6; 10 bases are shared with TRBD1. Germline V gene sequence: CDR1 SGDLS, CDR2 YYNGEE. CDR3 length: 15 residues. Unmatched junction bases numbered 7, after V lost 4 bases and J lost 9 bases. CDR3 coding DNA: TGTGCCAGCAGCCAGTCGTGGACAGGGGGTTCACCCCTCCACTTT. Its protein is CASSQSWTGGSPLHF.

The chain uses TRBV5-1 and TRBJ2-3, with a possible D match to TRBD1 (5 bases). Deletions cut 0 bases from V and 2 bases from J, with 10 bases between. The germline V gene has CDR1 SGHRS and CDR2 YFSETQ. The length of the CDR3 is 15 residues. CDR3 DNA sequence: TGCGCCAGCAGCTTGGTAGACAGATACACAGATACGCAGTATTTT. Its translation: CASSLVDRYTDTQYF.

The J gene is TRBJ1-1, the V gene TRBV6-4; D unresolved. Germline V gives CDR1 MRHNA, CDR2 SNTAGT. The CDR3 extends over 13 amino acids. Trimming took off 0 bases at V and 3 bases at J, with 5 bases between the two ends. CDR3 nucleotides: TGTGCCAGCAGTGACTCATTCGACACTGAAGCTTTCTTT. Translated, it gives CASSDSFDTEAFF.

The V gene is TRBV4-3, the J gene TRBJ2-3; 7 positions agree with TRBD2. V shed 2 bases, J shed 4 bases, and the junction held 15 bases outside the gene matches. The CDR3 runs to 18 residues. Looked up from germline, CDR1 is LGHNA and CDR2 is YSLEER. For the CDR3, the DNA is TGCGCCAGCAGCCAATCGGCGGGAGCGGGGATTAGTGCAGATACGCAGTATTTT. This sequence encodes CASSQSAGAGISADTQYF.

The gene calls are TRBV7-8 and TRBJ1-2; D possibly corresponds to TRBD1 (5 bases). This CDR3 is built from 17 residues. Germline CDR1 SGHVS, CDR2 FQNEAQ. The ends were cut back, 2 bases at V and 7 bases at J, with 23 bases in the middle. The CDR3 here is CASSLSGTGGDRVGYTF. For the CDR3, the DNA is TGTGCCAGCAGCTTAAGTGGAACAGGCGGAGATCGGGTTGGCTACACCTTC. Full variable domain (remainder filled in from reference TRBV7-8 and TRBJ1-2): GAGVSQSPRYKVAKRGQDVALRCDPISGHVSLFWYQQALGQGPEFLTYFQNEAQLDKSGLPSDRFFAERPEGSVSTLKIQRTQQEDSAVYLCASSLSGTGGDRVGYTFGSGTRLTVV.

CDR3 sequence reads: CASSPLFRGGTDTQYF. Written as DNA, the CDR3 is TGTGCCAGCTCACCACTCTTCCGGGGGGGCACAGATACGCAGTATTTT. V usage is TRBV18 and J usage is TRBJ2-3; 7 bases line up with TRBD2. CDR1 KGHSH and CDR2 LQKENI come from the germline V gene. The V segment lost 1 base and the J segment 1 base; nucleotides outside the gene matches: 5. The CDR3 covers 16 residues.

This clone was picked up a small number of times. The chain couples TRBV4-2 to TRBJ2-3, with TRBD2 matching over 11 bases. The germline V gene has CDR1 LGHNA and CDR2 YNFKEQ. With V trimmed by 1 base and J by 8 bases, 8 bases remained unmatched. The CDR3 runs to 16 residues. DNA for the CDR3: TGTGCCAGCAGCCAAGTTGGGACTAGCGGCCCGCCTACGCAGTATTTT. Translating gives CASSQVGTSGPPTQYF.

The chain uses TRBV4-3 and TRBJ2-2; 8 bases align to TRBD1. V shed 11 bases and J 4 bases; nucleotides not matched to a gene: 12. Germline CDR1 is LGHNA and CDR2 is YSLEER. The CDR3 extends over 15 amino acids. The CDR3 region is CAPSHDRGGTGELFF. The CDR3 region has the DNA TGCGCCCCCAGCCACGACAGGGGAGGCACCGGGGAGCTGTTTTTT.

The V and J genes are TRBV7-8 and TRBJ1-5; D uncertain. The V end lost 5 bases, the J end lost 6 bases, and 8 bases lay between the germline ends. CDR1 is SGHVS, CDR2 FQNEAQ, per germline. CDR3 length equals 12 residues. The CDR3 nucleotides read TGTGCCAGCAGCAACGGGGTTCAGCCCCAGCATTTT. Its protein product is CASSNGVQPQHF. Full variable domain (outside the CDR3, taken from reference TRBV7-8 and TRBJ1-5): GAGVSQSPRYKVAKRGQDVALRCDPISGHVSLFWYQQALGQGPEFLTYFQNEAQLDKSGLPSDRFFAERPEGSVSTLKIQRTQQEDSAVYLCASSNGVQPQHFGDGTRLSIL.

As DNA, the CDR3 is TGTGCCAGCAGCTTATTCGGGACTATTGGCCGAAGCTCCTACGAGCAGTACTTC. Its protein product is CASSLFGTIGRSSYEQYF. The J gene is TRBJ2-7, the V gene TRBV7-3; TRBD2 agrees at 7 bases. Trimming removed 2 bases from V and 0 bases from J; junction bases left unmatched: 13. This CDR3 is built from 18 residues. Germline V gene lookup returns CDR1 SGHTA and CDR2 FQGTGA.

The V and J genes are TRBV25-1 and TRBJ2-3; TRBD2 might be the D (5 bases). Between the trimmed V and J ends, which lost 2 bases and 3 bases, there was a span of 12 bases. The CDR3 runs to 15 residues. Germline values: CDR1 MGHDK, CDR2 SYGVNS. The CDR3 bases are TGTGCCAGCAGTGAACCAGCGCGGGTGACAGATACGCAGTATTTT. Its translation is CASSEPARVTDTQYF. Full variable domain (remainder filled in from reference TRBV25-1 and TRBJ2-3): EADIYQTPRYLVIGTGKKITLECSQTMGHDKMYWYQQDPGMELHLIHYSYGVNSTEKGDLSSESTVSRIRTEHFPLTLESARPSHTSQYLCASSEPARVTDTQYFGPGTRLTVL.

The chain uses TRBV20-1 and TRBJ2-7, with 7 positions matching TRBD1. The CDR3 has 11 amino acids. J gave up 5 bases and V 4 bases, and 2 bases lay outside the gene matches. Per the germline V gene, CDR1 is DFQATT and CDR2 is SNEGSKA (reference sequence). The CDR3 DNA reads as TGCAGTGCTACACAGGGGAACGAGCAGTACTTC. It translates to CSATQGNEQYF.

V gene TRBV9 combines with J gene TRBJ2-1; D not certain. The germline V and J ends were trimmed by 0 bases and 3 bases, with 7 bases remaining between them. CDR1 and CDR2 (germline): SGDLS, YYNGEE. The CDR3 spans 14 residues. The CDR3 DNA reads TGTGCCAGCAGCGTAGAGGCTAGCTACAATGAGCAGTTCTTC. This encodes CASSVEASYNEQFF.

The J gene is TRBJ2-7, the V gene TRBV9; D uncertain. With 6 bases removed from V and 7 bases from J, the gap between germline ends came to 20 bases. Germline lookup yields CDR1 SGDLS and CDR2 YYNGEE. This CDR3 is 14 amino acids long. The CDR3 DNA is TGTGCCAGCACCCCGGGTATCGTGGAAAATGAGCAGTACTTC. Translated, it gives CASTPGIVENEQYF. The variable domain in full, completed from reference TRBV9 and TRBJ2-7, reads DSGVTQTPKHLITATGQRVTLRCSPRSGDLSVYWYQQSLDQGLQFLIQYYNGEERAKGNILERFSAQQFPDLHSELNLSSLELGDSALYFCASTPGIVENEQYFGPGTRLTVT.

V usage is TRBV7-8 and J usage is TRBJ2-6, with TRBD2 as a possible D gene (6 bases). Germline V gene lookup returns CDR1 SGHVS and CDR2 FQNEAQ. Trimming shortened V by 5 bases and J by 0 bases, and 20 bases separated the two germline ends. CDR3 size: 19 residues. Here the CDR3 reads CASSDHQGGWGSGANVLTF. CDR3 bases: TGTGCCAGCAGCGACCACCAGGGAGGTTGGGGCTCTGGGGCCAACGTCCTGACTTTC.

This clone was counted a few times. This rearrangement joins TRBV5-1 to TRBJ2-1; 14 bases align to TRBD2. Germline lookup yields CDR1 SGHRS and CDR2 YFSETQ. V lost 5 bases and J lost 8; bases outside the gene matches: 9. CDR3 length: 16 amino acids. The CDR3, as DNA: TGCGCCAGCAGTCGCTCCGGGACTAGCGGGAGCGATGAGCAGTTCTTC. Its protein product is CASSRSGTSGSDEQFF.

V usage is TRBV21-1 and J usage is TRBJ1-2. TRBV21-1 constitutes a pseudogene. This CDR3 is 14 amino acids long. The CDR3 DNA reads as TGTGCCAGCAGCCGGGCCGGACTAGGCTATGGCTACACCTTC. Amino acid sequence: CASSRAGLGYGYTF.

The CDR3 loop reads CASSPPGLVTGTQYF. CDR3 in DNA: TGTGCCAGCTCACCACCGGGACTAGTGACGGGGACCCAGTACTTC. This chain uses TRBV18 with TRBJ2-5; 8 bases fit TRBD2. From germline, CDR1 is KGHSH and CDR2 LQKENI. V shed 0 bases and J 7 bases; nucleotides not matched to a gene: 7. The CDR3 spans 15 residues.

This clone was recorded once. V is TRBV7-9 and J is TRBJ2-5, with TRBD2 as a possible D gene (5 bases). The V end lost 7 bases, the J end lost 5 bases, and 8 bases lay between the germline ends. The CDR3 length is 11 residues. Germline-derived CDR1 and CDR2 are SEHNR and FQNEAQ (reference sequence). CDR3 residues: CASTPGETQYF. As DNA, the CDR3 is TGTGCCAGCACCCCGGGGGAGACCCAGTACTTC.

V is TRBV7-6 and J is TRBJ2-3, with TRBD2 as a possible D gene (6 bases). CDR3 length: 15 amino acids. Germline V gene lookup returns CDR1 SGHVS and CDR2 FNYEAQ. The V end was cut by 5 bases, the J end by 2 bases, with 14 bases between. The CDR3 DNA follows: TGTGCCAGCAGCCTCGGGACTTTTCACACAGATACGCAGTATTTT. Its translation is CASSLGTFHTDTQYF. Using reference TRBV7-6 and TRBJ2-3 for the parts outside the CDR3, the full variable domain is GAGVSQSPRYKVTKRGQDVALRCDPISGHVSLYWYRQALGQGPEFLTYFNYEAQQDKSGLPNDRFSAERPEGSISTLTIQRTEQRDSAMYRCASSLGTFHTDTQYFGPGTRLTVL.

The CDR3 DNA reads as TGTGCCAGCAGCCCGGGACTCAATCAGCCCCAGCATTTT. This sequence encodes CASSPGLNQPQHF. The gene calls are TRBV6-6 and TRBJ1-5; maybe TRBD1 (5 bases). Germline lookup yields CDR1 MNHNY and CDR2 SVGAGI (reference sequence). Deletions cut 6 bases from V and 3 bases from J, with 9 bases between. The CDR3 extends over 13 amino acids.

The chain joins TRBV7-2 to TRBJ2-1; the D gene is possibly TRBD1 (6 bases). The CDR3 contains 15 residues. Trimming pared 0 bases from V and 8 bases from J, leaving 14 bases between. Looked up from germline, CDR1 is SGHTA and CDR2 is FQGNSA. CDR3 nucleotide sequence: TGTGCCAGCAGCTTAGCCCCCACAGGGTCCGATGAGCAGTTCTTC. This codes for CASSLAPTGSDEQFF.

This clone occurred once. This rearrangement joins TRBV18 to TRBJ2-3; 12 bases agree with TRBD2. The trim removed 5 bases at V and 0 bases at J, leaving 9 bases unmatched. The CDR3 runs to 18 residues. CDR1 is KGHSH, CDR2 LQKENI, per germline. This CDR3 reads CASSSTSGRSYSTDTQYF. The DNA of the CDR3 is TGTGCCAGCTCATCTACTAGCGGGAGGAGCTATAGCACAGATACGCAGTATTTT. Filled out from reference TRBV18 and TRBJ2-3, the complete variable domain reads NAGVMQNPRHLVRRRGQEARLRCSPMKGHSHVYWYRQLPEEGLKFMVYLQKENIIDESGMPKERFSAEFPKEGPSILRIQQVVRGDSAAYFCASSSTSGRSYSTDTQYFGPGTRLTVL.